The T cell receptor (beta chain) under discussion was sequenced for a study of T-cell reconstitution after alpha-beta-depleted transplantation in children (TCRdb year 2016). With regard to the full study: T-cell immune reconstitution after TCRalphabeta/CD19-depleted allogeneic hematopoietic cell transplantation in children was quantitatively tracked in the study by means of TCR repertoire profiling. The paper's findings and limits, for the study overall: In some patients, the high TCRbeta diversity seen at day 60 was put down to recipient T cells and intrathymic progenitors that had survived conditioning. About two months after transplant, the apparently early recovery of alphabetaT-cell counts reportedly depended on just several hundred clones that had expanded rapidly and came from non-depleted graft cells. Over the following months the frequencies of hyperexpanded clones went down, and after one year T-cell counts and TCRbeta diversity were mostly credited to newly produced T cells.

The library was prepared using PCR. Sequencing instrument: Illumina HiSeq 2500. To normalize quantification of the TCRbeta repertoire, the TCR libraries were built with molecular barcoding that relied on unique molecular identifiers. In-frame beta chains were kept once TCRdb had trimmed the public reads at Q25 with fastp and called clones with MiXCR. Under each unique CDR3 protein, matching rows form one entry showing the most common genes and DNA. The sample table lists some 120,000 distinct CDR3 sequences, under 30% of them with a count of one. The ten most abundant clones make up roughly a tenth of the sample. In its sample, this clonotype was seen a few times. What this receptor recognizes is not known. No much larger clonotype is one base removed from it; base qualities were not supplied. V loses 1 base, J loses 3 bases, and the germline ends lie 7 bases apart. The CDR3 sequence holds 13 residues, the cysteine and phenylalanine included. Just CDR3 DNA is preserved here, 39 bases in frame from base 1.

In light of the paper, this sample's treatment or condition label describes: allogeneic hematopoietic cell transplantation with graft depleted of TCRalphabeta T cells and CD19 B cells. TCRalphabeta/CD19-depleted allogeneic hematopoietic cell grafts were given to the transplant recipients, all of whom were children. The TCR originated in a male patient between 2 and 15 years old who had a stem cell transplant for chronic granulomatous disease, so the T cells may come from the graft donor. This sequence uses TRBV12-3 or TRBV12-4 and TRBJ2-7; the D gene is unclear. The sample was PBMCs, mostly from graft donor cells, taken 180 days after TCRalphabeta/CD19-depleted stem cell transplant. The CDR3 protein sequence reads: CASSLVAYYEQYF. Here is the DNA: TGTGCCAGCAGTTTAGTAGCTTACTACGAGCAGTACTTC.